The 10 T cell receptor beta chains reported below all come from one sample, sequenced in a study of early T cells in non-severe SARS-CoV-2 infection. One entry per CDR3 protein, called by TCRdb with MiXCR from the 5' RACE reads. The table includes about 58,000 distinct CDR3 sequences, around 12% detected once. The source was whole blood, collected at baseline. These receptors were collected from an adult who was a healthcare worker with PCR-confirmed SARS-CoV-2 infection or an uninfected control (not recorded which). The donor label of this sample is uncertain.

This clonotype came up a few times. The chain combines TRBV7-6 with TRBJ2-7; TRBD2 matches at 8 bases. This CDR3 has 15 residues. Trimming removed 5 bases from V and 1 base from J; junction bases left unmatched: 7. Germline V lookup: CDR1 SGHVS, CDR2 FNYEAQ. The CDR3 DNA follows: TGTGCCAGCAGCGCGAGCGGGAGTTGGTCCTACGAGCAGTACTTC. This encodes CASSASGSWSYEQYF.

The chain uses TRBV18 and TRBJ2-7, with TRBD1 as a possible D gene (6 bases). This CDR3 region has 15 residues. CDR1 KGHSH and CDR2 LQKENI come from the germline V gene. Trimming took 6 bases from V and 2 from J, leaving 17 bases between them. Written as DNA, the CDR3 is TGTGCCAGCTCGAGAGGACCAGGGGCAACCTACGAGCAGTACGTC. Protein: CASSRGPGATYEQYV.

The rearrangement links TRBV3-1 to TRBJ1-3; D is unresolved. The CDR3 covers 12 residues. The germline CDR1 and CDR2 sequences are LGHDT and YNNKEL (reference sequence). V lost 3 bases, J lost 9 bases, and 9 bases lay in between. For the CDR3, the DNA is TGTGCCAGCAGCCACCCCGGTGGCACCATATATTTT. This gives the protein CASSHPGGTIYF.

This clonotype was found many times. In nucleotides, the CDR3 is TGTGCCAGCAGCCAAGGGGGTTTTAGCACTGAAGCTTTCTTT. Its translation is CASSQGGFSTEAFF. V usage is TRBV3-1 and J usage is TRBJ1-1; D unclear. Deletions cut 1 base from V and 4 bases from J, with 10 bases between. CDR1 and CDR2 (germline): LGHDT, YNNKEL (reference sequence). This CDR3 has 14 residues.

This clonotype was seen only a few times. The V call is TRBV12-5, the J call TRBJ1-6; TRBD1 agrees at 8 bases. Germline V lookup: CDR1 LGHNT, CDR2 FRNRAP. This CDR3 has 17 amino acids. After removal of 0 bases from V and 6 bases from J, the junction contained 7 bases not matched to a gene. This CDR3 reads CASGLVLTGEFNSPLHF. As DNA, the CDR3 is TGTGCTAGTGGTTTGGTACTGACAGGGGAGTTTAATTCACCCCTCCACTTT.

The CDR3 DNA reads TGTGCCAGCTCACCGCCACAAAACTCTGGAAACACCATATATTTT. It codes for CASSPPQNSGNTIYF. The chain uses TRBV18 and TRBJ1-3; D unresolved. Germline V gene sequence: CDR1 KGHSH, CDR2 LQKENI. The length of the CDR3 is 15 residues. V was shortened by 3 bases and J by 0 bases, with 9 bases between the two germline ends.

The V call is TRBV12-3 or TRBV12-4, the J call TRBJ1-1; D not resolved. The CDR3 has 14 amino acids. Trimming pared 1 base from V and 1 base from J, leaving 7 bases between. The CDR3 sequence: CASSLDSSNTEAFF. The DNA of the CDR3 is TGTGCCAGCAGTTTAGACAGCTCGAACACTGAAGCTTTCTTT.

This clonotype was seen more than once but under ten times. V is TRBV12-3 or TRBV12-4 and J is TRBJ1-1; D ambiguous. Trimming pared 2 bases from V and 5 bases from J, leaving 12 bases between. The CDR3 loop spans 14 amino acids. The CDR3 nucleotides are TGTGCCAGCAGTTTACAAGTCCCGAGGACTGAAGCTTTCTTT. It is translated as CASSLQVPRTEAFF.

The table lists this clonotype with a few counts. CDR3 sequence: CASRGPGSGGIRSYNEQFF. The CDR3 nucleotides read TGTGCCAGCAGGGGCCCGGGAAGCGGGGGGATCCGCTCCTACAATGAGCAGTTCTTC. The chain employs TRBV2 and TRBJ2-1; 9 bases map to TRBD2. The trim removed 6 bases at V and 0 bases at J, leaving 15 bases unmatched. The germline CDR1 and CDR2 sequences are SNHLY and FYNNEI. The CDR3 totals 19 residues.

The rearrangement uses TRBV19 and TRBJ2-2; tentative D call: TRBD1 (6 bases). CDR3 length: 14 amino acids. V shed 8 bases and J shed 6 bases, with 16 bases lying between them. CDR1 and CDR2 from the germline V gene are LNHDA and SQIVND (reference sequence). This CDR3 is CASDGTRWAGELFF. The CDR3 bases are TGTGCCAGTGACGGGACACGATGGGCCGGGGAGCTGTTTTTT. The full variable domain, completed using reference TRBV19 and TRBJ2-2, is DGGITQSPKYLFRKEGQNVTLSCEQNLNHDAMYWYRQDPGQGLRLIYYSQIVNDFQKGDIAEGYSVSREKKESFPLTVTSAQKNPTAFYLCASDGTRWAGELFFGEGSRLTVL.